The next 2 T cell receptor beta chains were all read from a single sample in a study of response to subunit inactivated influenza vaccine (dated by TCRdb to the late 2010s). To prepare the library, RT-PCR was applied. Sequenced on an Illumina HiSeq 2500. In TCRdb, the public reads were trimmed at Q25 with fastp and aligned with MiXCR, with productive beta chains retained. Every entry covers one CDR3 protein and lists the most common genes and DNA from its rows. This sample comprises roughly 650,000 distinct CDR3 sequences, 14% of them detected only once. Clones ranked in the top ten supply 7.5% to 8% of the sample. This specimen consisted of PBMCs from blood, obtained 14 to 15 days before vaccination. Receptor source: a man in his fifties who received an inactivated influenza vaccine. Donor details come from another sample of the same person, matched by shared clones.

This clonotype was counted between two and nine times. The gene calls are TRBV18 and TRBJ2-1, with 8 bases fitting TRBD2. After removal of 4 bases from V and 5 bases from J, the junction contained 7 bases not matched to a gene. The CDR3 sequence is 15 residues long. Looked up from germline, CDR1 is KGHSH and CDR2 is LQKENI. The CDR3 is CASSRREGRNNEQFF. The CDR3 nucleotides read TGTGCCAGCTCACGACGGGAGGGCCGGAACAATGAGCAGTTCTTC.

This clonotype was counted between two and nine times. The V gene is TRBV9, the J gene TRBJ2-5, with D possibly TRBD2 on 5 matching bases. The V gene lost 3 bases and the J gene lost 2 bases, with 17 bases spanning the gap. Germline V gives CDR1 SGDLS, CDR2 YYNGEE. The CDR3 runs to 16 residues. CDR3 amino acids: CASSERGSRVQETQYF. The CDR3 nucleotides are TGTGCCAGCAGCGAGAGAGGGAGTCGGGTTCAAGAGACCCAGTACTTC.